This entry lists 14 T cell receptor beta chains sequenced from one sample in a study of blood T cells in healthy people across ages. Through a sample-barcoded 5' primer and a J-beta primer mix, a second PCR was run for 7 to 11 cycles. TCRdb ran MiXCR on the 5' RACE reads and lists one entry per CDR3 protein. Altogether over 1.5 million distinct CDR3 sequences are present, about 49% being singletons, with the ten largest covering less than 2.5%. The sample taken for sequencing was blood. The receptors here all came from a woman between 40 and 50 years old in good health.

CDR3 loop: CASSLSRPHEQFF. In nucleotides, the CDR3 is TGTGCCAGCAGCTTGTCTCGCCCCCATGAGCAGTTCTTC. The chain carries TRBV5-6 and TRBJ2-1; D uncertain. CDR1 is SGHDT and CDR2 is YYEEEE in the germline V gene. The V end was cut by 1 base, the J end by 8 bases, with 10 bases between. The CDR3 loop spans 13 amino acids.

In this sample, this clonotype turned up a few times. The chain employs TRBV11-2 and TRBJ1-2; 7 bases match TRBD1. CDR3 length: 13 residues. V trimming: 0 bases; J trimming: 8 bases; junction bases outside the gene matches: 3. Germline CDR1 SGHAT, CDR2 FQNNGV. DNA of the CDR3: TGTGCCAGCAGCTTAGAAAGGGGGCAAGGCTACACCTTC. Residues: CASSLERGQGYTF.

This clonotype came up a few times. The CDR3 is CASSQLDRDEQYF. CDR3 nucleotide sequence: TGTGCCAGCAGCCAGCTAGACAGAGACGAGCAGTACTTC. V gene TRBV6-2 or TRBV6-3 combines with J gene TRBJ2-7, with a tentative D call TRBD1 (5 bases). CDR1 is MNHEY and CDR2 is SVGEGT in the germline V gene. The CDR3 loop spans 13 amino acids. V was pared by 6 bases and J by 5 bases, with 14 bases between.

CDR3 nucleotides: TGTGCCAGCAGCTCAGACGGGGGGTTCTACAATGAGCAGTTCTTC. Translated: CASSSDGGFYNEQFF. J is TRBJ2-1 and V is TRBV9, with 7 bases identical to TRBD2. V dropped 4 bases and J dropped 3; count of bases not matched to a gene: 7. This CDR3 has 15 residues. Germline V gives CDR1 SGDLS, CDR2 YYNGEE.

This clonotype occurred a few times. This chain joins TRBV7-2 and TRBJ2-3; perhaps D is TRBD1 or TRBD2 (7 bases each). V dropped 5 bases and J dropped 4 bases, with 22 bases sitting between them. This CDR3 spans 17 amino acids. Germline CDR1 and CDR2: SGHTA and FQGNSA. The CDR3 region is CASSLLRGGAGADTQYF. The CDR3 DNA reads TGTGCCAGCAGCCTCCTCCGAGGGGGCGCGGGAGCAGATACGCAGTATTTT.

As regards this clonotype: One end of the junction varies from germline; a read error may be responsible. The V and J genes are TRBV6-2 or TRBV6-3 and TRBJ2-1; possible D gene TRBD1, 6 bases. CDR1 and CDR2 from the germline V gene are MNHEY and SVGEGT. This CDR3 spans 18 amino acids. CDR3 in amino acids: CASSFSSRGATNYNEQFF. CDR3 sequence (DNA): TGTGCCAGCAGTTTCAGTTCCAGGGGCGCGACAAACTACAATGAGCAGTTCTTT.

This chain connects TRBV7-2 to TRBJ2-7; no reliable D call. The DNA end is more similar to TRBJ2-5, so the J call may be wrong. The CDR3 totals 14 residues. CDR1 SGHTA and CDR2 FQGNSA come from the germline V gene. The CDR3 DNA reads as TGTGCCAGCAGCTTGAACAGTGCCAGAGAGACCCAGTACTTC. Its translation: CASSLNSARETQYF.

The chain has TRBV18 and TRBJ1-1; D remains unclear. Per the germline V gene, CDR1 is KGHSH and CDR2 is LQKENI. Trimming pared 5 bases from V and 0 bases from J, leaving 10 bases between. The CDR3 sequence is 14 residues long. The CDR3 region is CASSFQEMNTEAFF. DNA for the CDR3: TGTGCCAGCTCATTTCAGGAGATGAACACTGAAGCTTTCTTT.

The chain is built from TRBV6-1 and TRBJ2-3; tentative D call: TRBD1 (5 bases). Germline V gene lookup returns CDR1 MNHNS and CDR2 SASEGT. This CDR3 is 14 amino acids long. Deletions cut 1 base from V and 6 bases from J, with 11 bases between. CDR3 in DNA: TGTGCCAGCAGTGAAGGGTGGGGCCCGGATACGCAGTATTTT. Translated, it gives CASSEGWGPDTQYF.

V gene TRBV6-5 combines with J gene TRBJ2-7, with a possible D match to TRBD1 (5 bases). Germline V gene sequence: CDR1 MNHEY, CDR2 SVGAGI. The CDR3 is 17 amino acids. V lost 0 bases and J 7 bases, leaving 22 bases between the germline ends. The CDR3 reads CASSYSSTGRLYNEQYF. The DNA of the CDR3 is TGTGCCAGCAGTTACTCGTCAACAGGCCGCCTCTACAATGAGCAGTACTTC.

The table lists this clonotype with a few counts. The CDR3 nucleotides are TGTGCCAGCAGCCAACAGATTGCAGTTGCCTACGAGCAGTACTTC. This gives the protein CASSQQIAVAYEQYF. The gene calls are TRBV3-1 and TRBJ2-7; D is ambiguous. Trimming stripped 2 bases from V and 2 bases from J, with 13 bases between. Per the germline V gene, CDR1 is LGHDT and CDR2 is YNNKEL (reference sequence). The CDR3 loop spans 15 amino acids.

This clonotype was counted between two and nine times. The V call is TRBV29-1, the J call TRBJ2-7; the match to TRBD1 covers 9 bases. CDR3 size: 14 residues. CDR1 is SQVTM, CDR2 ANQGSEA, per germline. J lost 1 base, V lost 8 bases, and 9 bases had no gene match. CDR3 protein: CSTKTGTGSYEQYF. The CDR3 bases are TGCAGCACGAAGACCGGGACAGGGTCCTACGAGCAGTACTTC.

In the case of this clonotype: Sequence at one end of the junction differs from germline and may be a read error. This chain links TRBV20-1 with TRBJ2-1, with 12 bases fitting TRBD2. This CDR3 spans 16 amino acids. Per the germline V gene, CDR1 is DFQATT and CDR2 is SNEGSKA (reference sequence). DNA of the CDR3: TGCAGTGTCCGGACTAGCGGGGTCCTTATTAACAATCAGCAGTTCTTC. Translating gives CSVRTSGVLINNQQFF.

Concerning this clonotype: A much larger clone is a single base away; this may be a read error. The chain recombines TRBV2 with TRBJ2-3; D call uncertain. The germline CDR1 and CDR2 sequences are SNHLY and FYNNEI. The CDR3 spans 9 residues. The DNA of the CDR3 is TGTGCCAGCAAAGATACGCAGTATTTT. Translation: CASKDTQYF.